The clone carrying this T cell receptor beta chain was detected ten times or more. The target antigen is unknown. This specimen comes from a study of T cells after yellow fever vaccination. Regarding the study as a whole: Abundant bulk-population clonotypes could contaminate the FACS-sorted repertoires.

One entry per CDR3 protein, called by TCRdb with MiXCR from the 5' RACE reads. The sample consists of about 360,000 distinct CDR3 sequences, about 6% of them appearing once. The sample consisted of PBMCs, taken 5 days after the yellow fever booster vaccination. The sequence derives from a man younger than 45 who received the YFV17D yellow fever vaccine.

In DNA, the CDR3 is TGCGCCAGCAGCCAAGATCCAGCGGGAACTTACAATGAGCAGTTCTTC. This translates into CASSQDPAGTYNEQFF. This chain joins TRBV4-3 and TRBJ2-1; TRBD2 matches at 7 bases. Germline V CDR1 and CDR2: LGHNA, YSLEER. The CDR3 is made up of 16 amino acids. After removal of 0 bases from V and 4 bases from J, the junction contained 6 bases not matched to a gene.